Many counts were recorded for the clone carrying this T cell receptor (beta chain). Its antigen is currently unknown. Building of the TCR beta libraries involved iRepertoire HTBI primers and Arm-PCR of CDR3 regions. TCRdb reprocessed the multiplex PCR reads with MiXCR, giving one entry per CDR3 protein. The sample yields about 540,000 distinct CDR3 sequences, about 14% seen once. CDR3 size: 20 residues. CDR1 is SGHRS and CDR2 is YFSETQ in the germline V gene. The V and J ends lost 1 base and 0 bases, in that order; junction bases with no gene match: 11. The entry originates in a study of regulatory T cells in long-lasting Graves disease. Study-level points and caveats: Persistent disease favored TRBV28, TRBJ1-2 and TRBJ2-5.

Time point given: newly diagnosed GD, antithyroid drugs for less than 3 months. The TCR library was prepared using RNA isolated from PBMCs. This same sample was also taken into another study, of T cells in Graves' hyperthyroidism and ophthalmopathy. That paper adds: Patients aged 18 to 65 with hyperthyroidism were newly diagnosed, with duration under 2 months.

This receptor was obtained from a man aged 25 to 45 with Graves disease. The specimen comprised peripheral blood mononuclear cells (PBMCs), sampled at new diagnosis, from a patient treated with antithyroid drugs. The V and J genes are TRBV5-1 and TRBJ2-6; 9 bases align to TRBD1. CDR3 sequence: CASSLLGFGTGSSGANVLTF. As DNA, the CDR3 is TGCGCCAGCAGCTTGTTGGGGTTCGGGACAGGGAGCTCTGGGGCCAACGTCCTGACTTTC.